This T cell receptor (beta chain) appears in the sequencing data of a study of blood T cell repertoires in COVID-19. Study summary: The cDNA or gDNA used as material had been derived from T cells, B-cell-depleted T cells, or PBMCs.

Seattle enrolled patients during active infection and tracked them longitudinally. Germline loops: CDR1 KGHDR, CDR2 SFDVKD. The CDR3 is made up of 15 amino acids. V gave up 3 bases and J gave up 5 bases, with 12 bases separating them. Repertoires were generated with immunoSEQ multiplex PCR, while TCRdb's copy carries only in-frame clones and drops some. The data hold about 17,000 clones, with more than 65% observed a single time. What was sequenced was peripheral blood. The receptor comes from a man in his 70s with COVID-19, enrolled during active disease. V gene TRBV24-1 combines with J gene TRBJ2-2, with D perhaps matching TRBD2 (5 bases). CDR3 loop: CATSDRTPGTGELFF. The CDR3 nucleotides read TGTGCCACCAGTGATCGAACACCGGGGACCGGGGAGCTGTTTTTT.